The clone carrying this T cell receptor (beta chain) was counted at least ten times. Its antigen remains unidentified. This sample stems from a study of T cells in Graves' hyperthyroidism and ophthalmopathy. General study results and limits: Peripheral blood also featured most of the thyroid clonotypes expanded above 0.001.

Each patient was aged 18 to 65 and had newly diagnosed hyperthyroidism of under 2 months' duration. Amplified TCR beta CDR3 regions came from RNA transcripts. TCR CDR3 underwent first-round RT-PCR with the HTBI primer set. TCRdb used MiXCR to reprocess the multiplex PCR reads, holding one entry per CDR3 protein. The sample holds roughly 840,000 distinct CDR3 sequences, 35% to 45% seen once. Germline lookup yields CDR1 SQVTM and CDR2 ANQGSEA. Trimming left V 4 bases short and J 0 bases short, with 12 bases between. This CDR3 is 15 amino acids long. The source of this sequence is a man between 18 and 29 years old with Graves' hyperthyroidism. Sequenced material: blood. This chain connects TRBV29-1 to TRBJ1-4; D is uncertain. The CDR3 here is CSVVGPAATNEKLFF. The CDR3 DNA is TGCAGCGTTGTCGGGCCGGCAGCAACTAATGAAAAACTGTTTTTT. The full variable domain, completed using reference TRBV29-1 and TRBJ1-4, is SAVISQKPSRDICQRGTSLTIQCQVDSQVTMMFWYRQQPGQSLTLIATANQGSEATYESGFVIDKFPISRPNLTFSTLTVSNMSPEDSSIYLCSVVGPAATNEKLFFGSGTQLSVL.